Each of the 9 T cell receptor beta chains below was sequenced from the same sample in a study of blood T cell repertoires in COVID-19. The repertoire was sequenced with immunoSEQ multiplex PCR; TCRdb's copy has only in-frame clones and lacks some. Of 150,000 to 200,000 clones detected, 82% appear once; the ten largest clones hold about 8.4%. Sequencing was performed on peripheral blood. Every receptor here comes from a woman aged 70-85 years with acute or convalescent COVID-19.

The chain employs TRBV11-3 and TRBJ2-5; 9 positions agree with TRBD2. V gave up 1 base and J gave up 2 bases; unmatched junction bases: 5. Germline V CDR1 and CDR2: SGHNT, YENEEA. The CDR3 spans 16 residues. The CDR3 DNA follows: TGTGCCAGCAGCTTAGGAGGTAGCGGGGGTCAAGAGACCCAGTACTTC. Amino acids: CASSLGGSGGQETQYF. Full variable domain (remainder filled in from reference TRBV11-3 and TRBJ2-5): EAGVVQSPRYKIIEKKQPVAFWCNPISGHNTLYWYLQNLGQGPELLIRYENEEAVDDSQLPKDRFSAERLKGVDSTLKIQPAELGDSAVYLCASSLGGSGGQETQYFGPGTRLLVL.

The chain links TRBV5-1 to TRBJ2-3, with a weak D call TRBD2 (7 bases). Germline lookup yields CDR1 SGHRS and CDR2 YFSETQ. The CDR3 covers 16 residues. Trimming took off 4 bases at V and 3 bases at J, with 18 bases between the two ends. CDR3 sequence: CASSPGVLGGTDTQYF. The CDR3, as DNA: TGCGCCAGCAGCCCAGGGGTGTTGGGGGGGACAGATACGCAGTATTTT.

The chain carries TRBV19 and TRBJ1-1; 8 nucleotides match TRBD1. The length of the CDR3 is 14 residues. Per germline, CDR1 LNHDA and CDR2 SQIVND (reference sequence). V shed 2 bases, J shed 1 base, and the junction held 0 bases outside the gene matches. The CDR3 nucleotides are TGTGCCAGTAGTATAACAGGGGGGAACACTGAAGCTTTCTTT. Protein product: CASSITGGNTEAFF.

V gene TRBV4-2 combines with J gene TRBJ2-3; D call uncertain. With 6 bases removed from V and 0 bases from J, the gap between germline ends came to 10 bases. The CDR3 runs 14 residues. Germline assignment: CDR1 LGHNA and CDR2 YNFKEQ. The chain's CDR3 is CASRQQASTDTQYF. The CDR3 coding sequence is TGTGCCAGCAGGCAACAAGCCAGCACAGATACGCAGTATTTT.

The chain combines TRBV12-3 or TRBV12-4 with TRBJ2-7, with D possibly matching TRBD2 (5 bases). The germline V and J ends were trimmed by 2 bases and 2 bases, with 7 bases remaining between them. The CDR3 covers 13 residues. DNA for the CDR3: TGTGCCAGCAGTTTACGGCGGGCCTACGAGCAGTACTTC. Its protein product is CASSLRRAYEQYF.

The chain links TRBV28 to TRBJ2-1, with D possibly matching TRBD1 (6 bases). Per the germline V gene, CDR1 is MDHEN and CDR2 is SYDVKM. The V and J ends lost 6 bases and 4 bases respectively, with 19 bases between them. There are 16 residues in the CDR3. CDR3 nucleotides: TGTGCCAGCAGCCCAGGGGCTAGCCGAATTTACAATGAGCAGTTCTTC. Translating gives CASSPGASRIYNEQFF. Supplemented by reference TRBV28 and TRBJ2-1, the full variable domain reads DVKVTQSSRYLVKRTGEKVFLECVQDMDHENMFWYRQDPGLGLRLIYFSYDVKMKEKGDIPEGYSVSREKKERFSLILESASTNQTSMYLCASSPGASRIYNEQFFGPGTRLTVL.

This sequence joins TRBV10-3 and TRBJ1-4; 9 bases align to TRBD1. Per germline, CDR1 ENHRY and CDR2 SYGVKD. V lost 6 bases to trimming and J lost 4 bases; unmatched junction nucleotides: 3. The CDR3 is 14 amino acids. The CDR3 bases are TGTGCCATCAGAGGGACAGGGTATAATGAAAAACTGTTTTTT. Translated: CAIRGTGYNEKLFF.

DNA for the CDR3: TGCAGCGTTGTAGTCGGAGACCGGAACACTGAAGCTTTCTTT. Its translation: CSVVVGDRNTEAFF. The chain has TRBV29-1 and TRBJ1-1; D gene unclear. The CDR3 has 14 amino acids. The V gene's germline CDR1 is SQVTM and CDR2 ANQGSEA. V shed 4 bases and J shed 1 base, with 13 bases lying between them.

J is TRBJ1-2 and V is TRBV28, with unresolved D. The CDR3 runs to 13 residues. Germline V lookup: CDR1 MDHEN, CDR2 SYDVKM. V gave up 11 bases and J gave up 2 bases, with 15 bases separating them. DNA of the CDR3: TGTGCCTCCGTGCAGGCTCCGAACTATGGCTACACCTTC. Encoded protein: CASVQAPNYGYTF.